A single sample gave rise to the 17 T cell receptor beta chains below, sequenced in a study of blood T cell repertoires in COVID-19. Sequencing was performed with immunoSEQ multiplex PCR; in TCRdb, only in-frame clones are kept and a portion is missing. In the table there are some 68,000 clones, approximately 87% of which are singletons. The source material was peripheral blood. The receptor set was obtained from a man aged 50-59 years with active COVID-19.

V usage is TRBV5-1 and J usage is TRBJ2-1; tentative D call: TRBD2 (6 bases). Trimming took off 4 bases at V and 6 bases at J, with 14 bases between the two ends. This CDR3 has 14 residues. CDR1 SGHRS and CDR2 YFSETQ come from the germline V gene. The CDR3 DNA reads as TGCGCCAGCAGCCCGACGACTAGTCTCAATGAGCAGTTCTTC. Its protein is CASSPTTSLNEQFF.

The gene calls are TRBV11-3 and TRBJ2-1; perhaps TRBD2 as D (6 bases). Germline values: CDR1 SGHNT, CDR2 YENEEA. Trimming pared 5 bases from V and 1 base from J, leaving 12 bases between. This CDR3 region has 15 residues. CDR3 sequence reads: CASSAHSGSYNEQFF. CDR3 DNA sequence: TGTGCCAGCAGCGCCCATAGCGGTTCCTACAATGAGCAGTTCTTC.

V usage is TRBV5-1 and J usage is TRBJ2-5, with 7 bases identical to TRBD2. The CDR3 runs 14 residues. The J segment lost 3 bases and the V segment lost 2 bases, leaving 4 bases of the junction unmatched. Germline V CDR1 and CDR2: SGHRS, YFSETQ. CDR3 DNA: TGCGCCAGCAGCTTAGGCGGGGGTAAAGAGACCCAGTACTTC. Its translation: CASSLGGGKETQYF.

CDR3 residues: CASSEKWSGQGSYGYTF. DNA for the CDR3: TGTGCCAGCAGTGAAAAGTGGTCGGGACAGGGATCCTATGGCTACACCTTC. The chain uses TRBV6-1 and TRBJ1-2, with 9 bases fitting TRBD1. CDR1 is MNHNS and CDR2 is SASEGT in the germline V gene. The CDR3 consists of 17 residues. V lost 2 bases, J lost 4 bases, and 11 bases stayed unmatched.

The chain uses TRBV12-5 and TRBJ1-4; D may be TRBD1 (5 bases). CDR1 and CDR2 (germline): LGHNT, FRNRAP. V lost 5 bases to trimming and J lost 7 bases, with 17 bases between them. The CDR3 is made up of 15 amino acids. CDR3 nucleotides: TGTGCTAGTGGTAAAGGATCGGGGGTCAGTGAAAAACTGTTTTTT. This sequence encodes CASGKGSGVSEKLFF.

The chain carries TRBV9 and TRBJ1-2; D ambiguous. Trimming took off 2 bases at V and 3 bases at J, with 14 bases between the two ends. CDR3 size: 15 residues. From germline, CDR1 is SGDLS and CDR2 YYNGEE. As DNA, the CDR3 is TGTGCCAGCAGCGTGACACCCGACCCCTACTATGGCTACACCTTC. Translation: CASSVTPDPYYGYTF.

This clone was counted once. This chain connects TRBV18 to TRBJ2-5; the D gene is possibly TRBD1 (5 bases). CDR3 length: 14 residues. Germline V gene data show CDR1 as KGHSH and CDR2 as LQKENI. V gave up 6 bases and J gave up 2 bases, with 13 bases separating them. CDR3 sequence (DNA): TGTGCCAGCTCCCCAGGGCGCCAGCAAGAGACCCAGTACTTC. Residues: CASSPGRQQETQYF.

This chain links TRBV13 with TRBJ2-3, with D possibly matching TRBD1 (6 bases). Per germline, CDR1 PRHDT and CDR2 FYEKMQ (reference sequence). The V and J ends lost 6 bases and 1 base respectively, with 20 bases between them. The CDR3 spans 17 residues. The CDR3 region has the DNA TGTGCCAGCAGGCCGGGCAGGGGCCGGGACCGCACAGATACGCAGTATTTT. It encodes CASRPGRGRDRTDTQYF.

In its sample, this clone ranks as medium-sized (0.01 to 0.1%). The same CDR3 also results from other DNA sequences found in this sample. The genes are TRBV18 and TRBJ2-7; TRBD1 matches 10 bases. In germline, CDR1 is KGHSH, CDR2 LQKENI. The V segment lost 3 bases and the J segment 3 bases; nucleotides outside the gene matches: 8. The CDR3 totals 16 residues. In nucleotides, the CDR3 is TGTGCCAGCTCACCTCCCGGGACAGGGGTACTCTACGAGCAGTACTTC. It is translated as CASSPPGTGVLYEQYF.

Only a few counts were recorded for this clone. The chain couples TRBV30 to TRBJ2-2, with D possibly being TRBD2 (6 bases). The CDR3 consists of 13 residues. Germline assignment: CDR1 GTSNPN and CDR2 SVGIG (reference sequence). Trimming stripped 5 bases from V and 1 base from J, with 8 bases between. CDR3 bases: TGTGCCTGGGGGGACTGGAACACCGGGGAGCTGTTTTTT. It codes for CAWGDWNTGELFF.

The rearrangement joins TRBV11-3 to TRBJ2-3; TRBD1 matches 8 bases. Germline V CDR1 and CDR2: SGHNT, YENEEA. The J segment lost 3 bases and the V segment lost 5 bases, leaving 7 bases of the junction unmatched. The CDR3 sequence is 15 residues long. DNA for the CDR3: TGTGCCAGCAGCAGAGACAGGGGCCGAACAGATACGCAGTATTTT. Translated: CASSRDRGRTDTQYF. Using reference TRBV11-3 and TRBJ2-3 for the parts outside the CDR3, the full variable domain is EAGVVQSPRYKIIEKKQPVAFWCNPISGHNTLYWYLQNLGQGPELLIRYENEEAVDDSQLPKDRFSAERLKGVDSTLKIQPAELGDSAVYLCASSRDRGRTDTQYFGPGTRLTVL.

The V gene is TRBV11-3, the J gene TRBJ2-5; unclear D gene. Germline assignment: CDR1 SGHNT and CDR2 YENEEA. The CDR3 has 14 residues. V was cut by 5 bases and J by 3 bases, with 13 bases left in between. The CDR3 reads CASSPPRSEETQYF. CDR3 DNA sequence: TGTGCCAGCAGCCCTCCCAGGTCCGAAGAGACCCAGTACTTC.

The V and J genes are TRBV6-4 and TRBJ1-1; D gene ambiguous. Germline CDR1 MRHNA, CDR2 SNTAGT. The CDR3 consists of 13 residues. The V end lost 2 bases, the J end lost 2 bases, and 6 bases lay between the germline ends. CDR3: CASSDPRNTEAFF. In DNA form, the CDR3 reads TGTGCCAGCAGTGACCCTCGTAACACTGAAGCTTTCTTT.

The J gene is TRBJ2-7, the V gene TRBV7-2, with a weak D call TRBD1 (5 bases). V dropped 5 bases and J dropped 3 bases, with 14 bases sitting between them. Germline CDR1 SGHTA, CDR2 FQGNSA. The CDR3 length is 14 residues. The CDR3 region is CASSPAGSYYEQYF. As DNA, the CDR3 is TGTGCCAGCAGCCCGGCAGGGTCTTACTACGAGCAGTACTTC.

This sequence joins TRBV6-6 and TRBJ1-4; D ambiguous. CDR3 length equals 12 residues. V gave up 5 bases and J gave up 10 bases, with 11 bases separating them. Germline V gives CDR1 MNHNY, CDR2 SVGAGI (reference sequence). The CDR3 sequence is CASSPELGKLFF. The CDR3 bases are TGTGCCAGCAGTCCGGAGCTGGGAAAACTGTTTTTT.

The chain carries TRBV12-3 or TRBV12-4 and TRBJ2-1; 8 bases are a match to TRBD2. This CDR3 has 13 residues. J gave up 10 bases and V 4 bases, and 6 bases lay outside the gene matches. The CDR3 nucleotides are TGTGCCAGCAGTTCCGGACTAGCCCGGGAGCAGTTCTTC. Its protein product is CASSSGLAREQFF.

In this sample, this clone turned up once. The chain combines TRBV11-1 with TRBJ2-5, with 8 bases aligning to TRBD2. This CDR3 has 15 residues. The V segment lost 6 bases and the J segment 2 bases; nucleotides outside the gene matches: 8. Per the germline V gene, CDR1 is SGHAT and CDR2 is FQDESV (reference sequence). The CDR3 DNA reads as TGTGCCAGCAGTGCAGGGACTAGTAGACAAGAGACCCAGTACTTC. This encodes CASSAGTSRQETQYF. Drawing the rest from reference TRBV11-1 and TRBJ2-5, the complete variable domain is EAEVAQSPRYKITEKSQAVAFWCDPISGHATLYWYRQILGQGPELLVQFQDESVVDDSQLPKDRFSAERLKGVDSTLKIQPAELGDSAMYLCASSAGTSRQETQYFGPGTRLLVL.